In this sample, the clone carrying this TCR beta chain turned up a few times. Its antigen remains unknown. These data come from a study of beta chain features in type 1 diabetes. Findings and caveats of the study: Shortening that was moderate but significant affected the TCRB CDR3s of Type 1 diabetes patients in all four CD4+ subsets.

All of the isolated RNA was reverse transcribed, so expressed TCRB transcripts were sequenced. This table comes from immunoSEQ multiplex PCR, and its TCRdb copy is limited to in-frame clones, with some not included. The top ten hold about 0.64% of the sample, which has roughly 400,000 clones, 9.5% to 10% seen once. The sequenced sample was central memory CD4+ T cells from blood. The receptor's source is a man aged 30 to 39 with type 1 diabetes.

CDR3 sequence reads: CASIGGLRETQYF. The CDR3 DNA reads TGTGCCAGCATTGGGGGGTTGAGGGAGACCCAGTACTTC. The V and J genes are TRBV28 and TRBJ2-5; perhaps TRBD2 as D (6 bases). This CDR3 contains 13 residues. V was pared by 7 bases and J by 5 bases, with 14 bases between. Germline lookup yields CDR1 MDHEN and CDR2 SYDVKM.